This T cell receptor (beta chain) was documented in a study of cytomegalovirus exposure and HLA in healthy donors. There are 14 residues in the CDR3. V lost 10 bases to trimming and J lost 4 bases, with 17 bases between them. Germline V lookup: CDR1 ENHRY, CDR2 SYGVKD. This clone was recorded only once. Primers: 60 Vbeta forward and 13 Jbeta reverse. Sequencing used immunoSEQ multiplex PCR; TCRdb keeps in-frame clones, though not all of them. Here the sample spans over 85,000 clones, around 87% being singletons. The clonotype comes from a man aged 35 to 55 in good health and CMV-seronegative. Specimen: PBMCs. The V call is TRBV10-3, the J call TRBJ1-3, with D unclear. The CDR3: CATSNQDWGNTIYF. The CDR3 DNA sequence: TGTGCCACCTCTAATCAGGACTGGGGAAACACCATATATTTT.